Following are 9 T cell receptor beta chains from one sample sequenced in a study of T cells after yellow fever vaccination. Using its own MiXCR run on the 5' RACE reads, TCRdb lists one record per CDR3 protein. The table includes approximately 510,000 distinct CDR3 sequences, 20% to 25% detected once. Sequenced here: PBMCs, sampled 21 days after the first yellow fever vaccination. The receptors originated from a man between 18 and 35 years old who received the YFV17D yellow fever vaccine.

V and J are TRBV4-1 and TRBJ2-3, with D tentatively TRBD2 (6 bases). The CDR3 is 20 amino acids. V lost 0 bases and J lost 3, with 25 bases in between. Germline values: CDR1 MGHRA, CDR2 YSYEKL. The CDR3 is CASSQDLTAGLAEGTDTQYF. The DNA of the CDR3 is TGCGCCAGCAGCCAAGATTTGACGGCGGGATTAGCGGAGGGGACAGATACGCAGTATTTT.

This chain joins TRBV21-1 and TRBJ1-2; the table's D call, TRBD1, was not checked against the DNA. TRBV21-1 is reported as a pseudogene. The CDR3 extends over 14 amino acids. CDR3 bases: TGTGCCAGCAGCAAAGAGCGGACAGACTATGGCTACACCTTC. Its translation is CASSKERTDYGYTF.

This clonotype has a handful of counts. J is TRBJ2-1 and V is TRBV6-1; weak D call: TRBD2 (6 bases). The CDR3 runs 14 residues. Germline V gene sequence: CDR1 MNHNS, CDR2 SASEGT. V was pared by 11 bases and J by 9 bases, with 23 bases between. Here the CDR3 DNA reads TGTGCCGCGACGAAAGGAGGGTTAATGAGTGAGCAGTTCTTC. Translation gives CAATKGGLMSEQFF.

This clonotype was seen a handful of times. V and J are TRBV5-1 and TRBJ1-2; D is possibly TRBD1 (6 bases). Trimming took 4 bases from V and 3 from J, leaving 10 bases between them. The CDR3 contains 13 residues. The germline V gene encodes CDR1 SGHRS and CDR2 YFSETQ. CDR3 bases: TGCGCCAGCAGCCCGGACAGTGACTATGGCTACACCTTC. It encodes CASSPDSDYGYTF. The variable domain in full, completed from reference TRBV5-1 and TRBJ1-2, reads KAGVTQTPRYLIKTRGQQVTLSCSPISGHRSVSWYQQTPGQGLQFLFEYFSETQRNKGNFPGRFSGRQFSNSRSEMNVSTLELGDSALYLCASSPDSDYGYTFGSGTRLTVV.

This clonotype was found a few times. At one boundary the junction diverges from the germline segment, which might be a read error. V and J are TRBV11-2 and TRBJ1-3; the D is unclear. This CDR3 comprises 13 residues. CDR1 SGHAT and CDR2 FQNNGV come from the germline V gene. The chain's CDR3 is CASSSLFGDTIYF. CDR3 in DNA: TGTGCCAGCAGCTCTTTGTTTGGAGACACCATATATTTT.

The sample holds many counts of this clonotype. CDR3 DNA: TGCGCCAGCAGCCTCGACGACCAAAACATTCAGTACTTC. Encoded protein: CASSLDDQNIQYF. The chain carries TRBV4-1 and TRBJ2-4, with D unresolved. The CDR3 covers 13 residues. The germline CDR1 and CDR2 sequences are MGHRA and YSYEKL. Deletions cut 4 bases from V and 5 bases from J, with 9 bases between.

This clonotype showed up just a few times. CDR3 sequence reads: CASSYSRPTYEQYF. The CDR3 bases are TGTGCCAGCAGTTACTCCCGGCCCACCTACGAGCAGTACTTC. The chain uses TRBV6-5 and TRBJ2-7; D call uncertain. Looked up from germline, CDR1 is MNHEY and CDR2 is SVGAGI. This CDR3 region has 14 residues. Trimming stripped 0 bases from V and 2 bases from J, with 8 bases between.

This clonotype was seen a few times. This chain joins TRBV28 and TRBJ1-1, with a tentative D call TRBD1 (5 bases). The CDR3 is 14 residues long. Trimming cost V 9 bases and J 1 base, with 15 bases left between them. CDR1 and CDR2 from the germline V gene are MDHEN and SYDVKM. CDR3 loop: CASKTGGRNTEAFF. The CDR3 DNA sequence: TGTGCCAGTAAAACGGGGGGTCGGAACACTGAAGCTTTCTTT.

Comments on this clonotype: This may come from a read error, since a much larger clone is one base off. The rearrangement joins TRBV5-5 to TRBJ2-7; D is ambiguous. This CDR3 has 11 residues. V dropped 5 bases and J dropped 3 bases, with 6 bases sitting between them. Per the germline V gene, CDR1 is SGHKS and CDR2 is YYEKEE (reference sequence). The CDR3 sequence is CASSVYYEQYF. CDR3 bases: TGTGCCAGCAGTGTCTACTACGAGCAGTACTTC.